A selection of T cell receptor beta chains follows, all from one sample in a study of vaccination effects on CD4 cells after COVID-19. These TCRs' antigens remain unknown. Clones were read by immunoSEQ multiplex PCR, and TCRdb kept only the in-frame ones, dropping some. The sample lists fewer than 55,000 clones; over 65% were seen once. The sequencing here drew on CD4+ T cells from PBMCs cultured without peptide, taken after COVID-19 vaccination. These receptors all stem from a human donor who had a prior SARS-CoV-2 infection. The CDR3 runs from the conserved cysteine through the conserved F or W.

TRBV30,12,CAWSEQGAEAFF
TRBV5-8,14,CASSRLSVTDTQYF
TRBV4-1,13,CASSHGFGSEQYF
TRBV5-1,15,CASSSRDINTGELFF
TRBV2,13,CASSGQGNTEAFF
TRBV3-1/TRBV3-2,13,CASSQRGRGTQYF
TRBV7-9,14,CASSSGQYNSPLHF
TRBV5-4,15,CASSQTSGRAKEQYF
TRBV7-9,13,CASSLVQGSPLHF
TRBV18,13,CASSPTQGSGYTF
TRBV3-1/TRBV3-2,14,CASRRTSGGWEQYF
TRBV5-1,15,CASSSGRGLNTEAFF
TRBV12-3/TRBV12-4,12,CASSFSNTEAFF
TRBV2,13,CASSGQGFDGYTF
TRBV20-1,17,CSASPRTSGSTYNEQFF
TRBV7-6,17,CASSLLGGDSNNSPLHF
TRBV5-1,13,CASSLGGIGGYTF
TRBV29-1,15,CSVEDRGTSAETQYF
TRBV30,13,CAWGAGGYNEQFF
TRBV5-1,14,CASSFVPANYGYTF
TRBV6-2/TRBV6-3,12,CASSQGTVEQFF
TRBV6-5,12,CASREGTGGAFF
TRBV5-4,17,CASSLGQGGPSLDGYTF
TRBV6-5,14,CASSPGQGTDTQYF
TRBV7-6,17,CASSLTNTLSGANVLTF
TRBV7-8,19,CASSLGTGTPSYSNQPQHF
TRBV7-9,13,CASSRAGDTEAFF
TRBV15,17,CATSPGQGTYSNQPQHF
TRBV15,13,CATSKRTPYEQFF